This T cell receptor (beta chain) was sequenced during a study of T cells in Graves' hyperthyroidism and ophthalmopathy. Study overall: The blood sample was taken at first diagnosis, before treatment began. Findings of the study overall: Before onset, ophthalmopathy was predicted by the model a median roughly 6.8 months earlier.

This clonotype was seen repeatedly, ten times or more. Its antigen is as yet unknown. Authors of the study amplified TCR beta CDR3 regions from RNA transcripts. The HTBI primer set was used in a first-round RT-PCR of the TCR CDR3. A single record per CDR3 protein comes from TCRdb applying MiXCR to the multiplex PCR reads. The data show more than 300,000 distinct CDR3 sequences, with around 15% seen just once and roughly a fifth held by the top ten. Clinical symptoms, serum thyroxine, TRAb, thyroid ultrasound and orbital computed tomography informed diagnoses. The source of the PBMCs was less than 12 ml of fresh peripheral blood. Trimming removed 4 bases from V and 3 bases from J, with 10 bases in between. Germline CDR1 reads MNHEY; CDR2 reads SMNVEV (reference sequence). The length of the CDR3 is 13 residues.

This clonotype was obtained from a woman aged 25 to 39 with Graves' ophthalmopathy. The chain has TRBV27 and TRBJ2-7, with a possible D match to TRBD1 (6 bases). The sequenced sample consisted of blood. This CDR3 reads CASSSQQGYEQYF. The CDR3 DNA sequence: TGTGCCAGCAGTTCACAACAGGGCTACGAGCAGTACTTC.